The clone carrying this T cell receptor (beta chain) was observed a handful of times. TCRdb analysed the 5' RACE reads with MiXCR anew, one entry per CDR3 protein. The data show 460,000 or so distinct CDR3 sequences, approximately 15% seen once. Germline CDR1 is DFQATT and CDR2 is SNEGSKA (reference sequence). Unmatched junction bases numbered 8, after V lost 6 bases and J lost 3 bases. The CDR3 is 14 residues long. The source of the sample is a study of identical twins. The same sample was also used in a study of yellow fever vaccine responses in identical twins.

This sequence joins TRBV20-1 and TRBJ2-3, with TRBD2 matching 8 bases. Specimen: CD4+ T cells sorted from blood. The sequence derives from a woman under 30 in good health. The CDR3 coding sequence is TGCAGTGCCCCAAGCGGGGGAGGGACAGATACGCAGTATTTT. Its protein is CSAPSGGGTDTQYF.